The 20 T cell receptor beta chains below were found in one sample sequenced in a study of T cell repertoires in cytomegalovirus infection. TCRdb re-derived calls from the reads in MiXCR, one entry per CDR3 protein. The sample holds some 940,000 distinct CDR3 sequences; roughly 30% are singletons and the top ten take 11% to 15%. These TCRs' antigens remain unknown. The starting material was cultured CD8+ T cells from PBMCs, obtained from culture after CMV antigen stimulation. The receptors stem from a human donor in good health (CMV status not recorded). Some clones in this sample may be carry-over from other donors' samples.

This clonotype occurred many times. CDR3 DNA sequence: TGTGCCAGCAGCCCGGACTATTACAATGAGCAGTTCTTC. Encoded protein: CASSPDYYNEQFF. The genes are TRBV7-2 and TRBJ2-1; TRBD2 is a possible D gene (6 bases). V dropped 5 bases and J dropped 4 bases, with 9 bases sitting between them. Germline V gene lookup returns CDR1 SGHTA and CDR2 FQGNSA. This CDR3 has 13 amino acids.

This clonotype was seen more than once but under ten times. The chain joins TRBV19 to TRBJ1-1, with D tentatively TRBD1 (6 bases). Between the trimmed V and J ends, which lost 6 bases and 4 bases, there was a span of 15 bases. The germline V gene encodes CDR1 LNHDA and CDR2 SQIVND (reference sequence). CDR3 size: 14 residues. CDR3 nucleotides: TGTGCCAGTAGCTTGCGGGGGGCGATCACTGAAGCTTTCTTT. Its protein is CASSLRGAITEAFF.

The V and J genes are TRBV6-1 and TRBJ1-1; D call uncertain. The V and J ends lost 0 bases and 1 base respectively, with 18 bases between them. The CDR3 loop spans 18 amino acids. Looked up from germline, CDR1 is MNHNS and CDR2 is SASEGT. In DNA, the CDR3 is TGTGCCAGCAGTGAAGCAAGCGACACCTTTATCGGGAACACTGAAGCTTTCTTT. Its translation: CASSEASDTFIGNTEAFF.

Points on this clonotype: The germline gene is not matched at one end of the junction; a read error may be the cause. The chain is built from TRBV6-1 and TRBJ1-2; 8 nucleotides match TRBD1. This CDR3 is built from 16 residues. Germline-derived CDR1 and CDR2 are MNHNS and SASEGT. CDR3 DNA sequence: TGTGCCAGCAGAGTAGGGGGGACAGGCCGCATCTATGACTACACCTTC. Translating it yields CASRVGGTGRIYDYTF.

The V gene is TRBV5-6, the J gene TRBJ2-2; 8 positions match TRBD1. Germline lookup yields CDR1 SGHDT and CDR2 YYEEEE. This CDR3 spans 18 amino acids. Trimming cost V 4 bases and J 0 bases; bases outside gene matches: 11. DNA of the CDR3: TGTGCCAGCAGCCCGCAGTGGGACAGGTTCGCGAACACCGGGGAGCTGTTTTTT. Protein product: CASSPQWDRFANTGELFF.

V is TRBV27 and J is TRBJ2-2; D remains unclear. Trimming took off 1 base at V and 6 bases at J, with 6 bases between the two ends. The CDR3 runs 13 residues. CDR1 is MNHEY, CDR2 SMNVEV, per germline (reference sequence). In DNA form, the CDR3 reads TGTGCCAGCAGTTTATGGGTTGCCGGGGAGCTGTTTTTT. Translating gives CASSLWVAGELFF.

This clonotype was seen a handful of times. In nucleotides, the CDR3 is TGTGCCAGCAGTTTATCAAAGGGGGCTGGAAACACCATATATTTT. Translation: CASSLSKGAGNTIYF. The V call is TRBV27, the J call TRBJ1-3; possible D gene TRBD1, 6 bases. Germline values: CDR1 MNHEY, CDR2 SMNVEV (reference sequence). This CDR3 has 15 residues. Trimming pared 0 bases from V and 2 bases from J, leaving 8 bases between.

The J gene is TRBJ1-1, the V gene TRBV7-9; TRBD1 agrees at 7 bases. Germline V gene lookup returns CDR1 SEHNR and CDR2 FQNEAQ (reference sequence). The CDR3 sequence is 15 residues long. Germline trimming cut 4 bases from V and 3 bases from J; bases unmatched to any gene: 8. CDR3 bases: TGTGCCAGCAGCTCAGGGGGTAGGCGTTACACTGAAGCTTTCTTT. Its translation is CASSSGGRRYTEAFF.

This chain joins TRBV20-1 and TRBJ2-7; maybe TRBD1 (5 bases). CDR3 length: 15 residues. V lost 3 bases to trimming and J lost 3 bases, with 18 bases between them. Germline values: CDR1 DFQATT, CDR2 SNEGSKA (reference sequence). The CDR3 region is CSARETAQNNYEQYF. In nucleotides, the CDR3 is TGCAGTGCTAGGGAGACAGCCCAAAATAACTACGAGCAGTACTTC.

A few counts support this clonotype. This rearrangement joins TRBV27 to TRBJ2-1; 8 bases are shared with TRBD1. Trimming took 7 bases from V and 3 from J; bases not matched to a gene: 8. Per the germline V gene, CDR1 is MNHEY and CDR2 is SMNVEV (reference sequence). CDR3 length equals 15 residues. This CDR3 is CASTVRQGNYNEQFF. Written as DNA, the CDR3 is TGTGCCAGCACCGTTCGACAGGGGAACTACAATGAGCAGTTCTTC.

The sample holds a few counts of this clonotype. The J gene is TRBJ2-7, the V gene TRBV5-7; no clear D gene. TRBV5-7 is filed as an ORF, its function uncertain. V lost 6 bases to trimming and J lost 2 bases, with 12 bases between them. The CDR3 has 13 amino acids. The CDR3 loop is CASTTTLPYEQYF. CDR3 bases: TGTGCCAGCACCACGACTCTCCCCTACGAGCAGTACTTC.

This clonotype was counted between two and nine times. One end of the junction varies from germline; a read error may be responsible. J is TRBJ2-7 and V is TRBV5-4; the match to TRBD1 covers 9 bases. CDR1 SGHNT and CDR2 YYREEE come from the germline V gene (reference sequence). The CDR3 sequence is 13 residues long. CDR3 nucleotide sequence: TGTGCCAGCAGCATGGGGACAGGGCCATTGTGGGACTTC. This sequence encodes CASSMGTGPLWDF.

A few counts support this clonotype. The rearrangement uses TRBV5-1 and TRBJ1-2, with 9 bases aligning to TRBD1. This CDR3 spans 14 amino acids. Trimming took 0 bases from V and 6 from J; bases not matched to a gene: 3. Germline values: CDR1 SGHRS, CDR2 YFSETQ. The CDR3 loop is CASSLDRGRDGYTF. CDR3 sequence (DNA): TGCGCCAGCAGCTTGGACAGGGGGCGCGATGGCTACACCTTC.

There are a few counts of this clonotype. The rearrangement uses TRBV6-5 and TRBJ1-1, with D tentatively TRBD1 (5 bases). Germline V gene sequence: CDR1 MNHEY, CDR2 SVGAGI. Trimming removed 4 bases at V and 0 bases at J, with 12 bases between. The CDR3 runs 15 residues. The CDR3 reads CASSSLKDMNTEAFF. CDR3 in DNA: TGTGCCAGCAGTTCCCTAAAGGACATGAACACTGAAGCTTTCTTT.

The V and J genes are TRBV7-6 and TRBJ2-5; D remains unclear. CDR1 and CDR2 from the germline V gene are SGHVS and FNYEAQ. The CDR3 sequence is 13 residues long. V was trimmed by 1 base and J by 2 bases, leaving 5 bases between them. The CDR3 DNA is TGTGCCAGCAGCTTAGAGCTACAAGAGACCCAGTACTTC. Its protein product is CASSLELQETQYF.

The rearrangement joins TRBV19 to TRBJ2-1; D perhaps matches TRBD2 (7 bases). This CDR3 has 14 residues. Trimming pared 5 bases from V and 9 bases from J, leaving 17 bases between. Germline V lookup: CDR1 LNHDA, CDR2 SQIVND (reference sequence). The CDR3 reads CASSSEGGPSEQFF. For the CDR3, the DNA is TGTGCCAGTAGTTCCGAGGGGGGGCCGAGTGAGCAGTTCTTC.

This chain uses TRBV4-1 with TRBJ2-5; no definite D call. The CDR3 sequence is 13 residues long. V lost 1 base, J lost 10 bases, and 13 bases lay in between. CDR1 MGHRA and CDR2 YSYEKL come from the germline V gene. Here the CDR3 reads CASSQVPQKVQYF. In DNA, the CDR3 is TGCGCCAGCAGCCAAGTCCCCCAAAAGGTCCAGTACTTC.

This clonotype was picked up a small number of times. The CDR3 nucleotides read TGTGCCAGCAGTTCCACACGTTCGTATGGCTACACCTTC. Residues: CASSSTRSYGYTF. The chain is built from TRBV7-9 and TRBJ1-2; no clear D gene. The germline V gene has CDR1 SEHNR and CDR2 FQNEAQ (reference sequence). This CDR3 comprises 13 residues. Trimming cost V 6 bases and J 5 bases, with 13 bases left between them.

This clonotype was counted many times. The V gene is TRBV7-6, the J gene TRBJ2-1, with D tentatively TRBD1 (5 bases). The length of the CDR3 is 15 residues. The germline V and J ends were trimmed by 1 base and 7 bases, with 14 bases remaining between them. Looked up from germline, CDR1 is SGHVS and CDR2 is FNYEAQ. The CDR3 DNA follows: TGTGCCAGCAGCTTAGGCGCAGGGCTTGGGAATGAGCAGTTCTTC. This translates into CASSLGAGLGNEQFF.

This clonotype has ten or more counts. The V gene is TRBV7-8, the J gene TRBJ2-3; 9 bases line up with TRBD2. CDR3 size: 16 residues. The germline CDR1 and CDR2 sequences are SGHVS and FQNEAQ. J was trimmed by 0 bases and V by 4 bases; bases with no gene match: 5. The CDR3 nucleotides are TGTGCCAGCAGCTCGCCCCTAGCGGGGAGCACAGATACGCAGTATTTT. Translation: CASSSPLAGSTDTQYF. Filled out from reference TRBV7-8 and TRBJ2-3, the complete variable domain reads GAGVSQSPRYKVAKRGQDVALRCDPISGHVSLFWYQQALGQGPEFLTYFQNEAQLDKSGLPSDRFFAERPEGSVSTLKIQRTQQEDSAVYLCASSSPLAGSTDTQYFGPGTRLTVL.